One sample yielded the 10 T cell receptor beta chains listed below, sequenced in a study of T-cell memory formation after mild COVID-19. TCRdb passed the 5' RACE reads through MiXCR, listing each CDR3 protein once. This sample has 80,000 to 90,000 distinct CDR3 sequences, with approximately 23% found just once. What was sequenced was PBMCs or a T cell subset sorted from them (not recorded which). These receptor sequences come from a man aged 18 to 29 who had mild COVID-19 (a few samples of this study predate the infection). Cell type and time point are not known.

This clonotype was counted a few times. V and J are TRBV5-6 and TRBJ2-5; D call uncertain. The CDR3 extends over 14 amino acids. V gave up 0 bases and J gave up 5 bases, with 11 bases separating them. CDR1 SGHDT and CDR2 YYEEEE come from the germline V gene. CDR3: CASSLVNEAETQYF. CDR3 coding DNA: TGTGCCAGCAGCTTGGTCAATGAGGCGGAGACCCAGTACTTC.

This clonotype has only a few counts. The rearrangement links TRBV7-8 to TRBJ2-3, with unresolved D. The CDR3 sequence is 14 residues long. Trimming took off 5 bases at V and 7 bases at J, with 16 bases between the two ends. Germline V gives CDR1 SGHVS, CDR2 FQNEAQ. CDR3 sequence (DNA): TGTGCCAGCAGCGTCTACAGCTCTAGGAATACGCAGTATTTT. It yields the protein CASSVYSSRNTQYF.

The chain has TRBV9 and TRBJ2-3; D not certain. CDR3 size: 15 residues. The V gene's germline CDR1 is SGDLS and CDR2 YYNGEE. V was clipped by 5 bases and J by 6 bases, with 19 bases between them. CDR3 nucleotide sequence: TGTGCCAGCAGACCTAGAAGAACAGTCACGGATACGCAGTATTTT. It encodes CASRPRRTVTDTQYF. The variable domain in full, completed from reference TRBV9 and TRBJ2-3, reads DSGVTQTPKHLITATGQRVTLRCSPRSGDLSVYWYQQSLDQGLQFLIQYYNGEERAKGNILERFSAQQFPDLHSELNLSSLELGDSALYFCASRPRRTVTDTQYFGPGTRLTVL.

The chain links TRBV28 to TRBJ2-2; TRBD2 agrees at 8 bases. This CDR3 is 14 amino acids long. Germline CDR1 and CDR2: MDHEN and SYDVKM. Trimming removed 5 bases from V and 6 bases from J; junction bases left unmatched: 5. CDR3 sequence reads: CASSTPGGAGELFF. The DNA of the CDR3 is TGTGCCAGCAGTACCCCGGGAGGGGCCGGGGAGCTGTTTTTT. The full variable domain, in which reference TRBV28 and TRBJ2-2 provide the parts outside the CDR3, is DVKVTQSSRYLVKRTGEKVFLECVQDMDHENMFWYRQDPGLGLRLIYFSYDVKMKEKGDIPEGYSVSREKKERFSLILESASTNQTSMYLCASSTPGGAGELFFGEGSRLTVL.

This chain links TRBV7-2 with TRBJ2-3, with D possibly called TRBD1 or TRBD2 (6 bases each). This CDR3 spans 15 amino acids. Germline loops: CDR1 SGHTA, CDR2 FQGNSA. V was pared by 0 bases and J by 2 bases, with 9 bases between. The CDR3 loop reads CASSLAGGTTDTQYF. CDR3 coding DNA: TGTGCCAGCAGCTTAGCGGGGGGCACCACAGATACGCAGTATTTT.

The chain has TRBV5-1 and TRBJ1-1, with 8 bases lining up with TRBD1. This CDR3 has 14 amino acids. J lost 6 bases, V lost 0 bases, and 4 bases had no gene match. The germline CDR1 and CDR2 sequences are SGHRS and YFSETQ. As DNA, the CDR3 is TGCGCCAGCAGCTTGGGACAGGGGACCGCTGAAGCTTTCTTT. Translating it yields CASSLGQGTAEAFF.

The table lists this clonotype with a few counts. V and J are TRBV29-1 and TRBJ2-5; D is perhaps TRBD2 (6 bases). CDR1 is SQVTM and CDR2 is ANQGSEA in the germline V gene. CDR3 length: 13 residues. V was trimmed by 6 bases and J by 2 bases, leaving 13 bases between them. The chain's CDR3 is CSVSREIQETQYF. Written as DNA, the CDR3 is TGCAGCGTCAGCCGGGAGATTCAAGAGACCCAGTACTTC.

The chain carries TRBV25-1 and TRBJ2-5; 9 bases align to TRBD1. The CDR3 contains 13 residues. The germline V gene has CDR1 MGHDK and CDR2 SYGVNS. The ends lost 7 bases at V and 4 bases at J; junction bases unmatched: 4. The CDR3 reads CASNTGGGETQYF. CDR3 DNA: TGTGCCAGCAATACAGGGGGCGGAGAGACCCAGTACTTC. The variable domain in full, completed from reference TRBV25-1 and TRBJ2-5, reads EADIYQTPRYLVIGTGKKITLECSQTMGHDKMYWYQQDPGMELHLIHYSYGVNSTEKGDLSSESTVSRIRTEHFPLTLESARPSHTSQYLCASNTGGGETQYFGPGTRLLVL.

The chain couples TRBV27 to TRBJ1-6; 7 nucleotides match TRBD1. The V segment lost 3 bases and the J segment 9 bases; nucleotides outside the gene matches: 5. Germline V gives CDR1 MNHEY, CDR2 SMNVEV (reference sequence). The CDR3 is 14 amino acids. CDR3 DNA: TGTGCCAGCAGTTTCGGGCAGGGGGGTTCACCCCTCCACTTT. It is translated as CASSFGQGGSPLHF.

This clonotype was counted between two and nine times. J is TRBJ1-1 and V is TRBV6-4; D gene ambiguous. Between the trimmed V and J ends, which lost 6 bases and 5 bases, there was a span of 13 bases. The length of the CDR3 is 13 residues. In germline, CDR1 is MRHNA, CDR2 SNTAGT. CDR3 sequence (DNA): TGTGCCAGCAGCCTCACGTCGAAGACTGAAGCTTTCTTT. Protein sequence: CASSLTSKTEAFF.